Listed below are T cell receptor beta chains from one sample, sequenced in a study of blood T cell repertoires in COVID-19. The data were produced by immunoSEQ multiplex PCR, yet TCRdb's version contains in-frame clones alone and is incomplete. Of about 200,000 clones listed, about 93% are singletons. Specimen: peripheral blood. These receptors were taken from a man younger than 45 with COVID-19, enrolled during active disease. The CDR3 runs from the conserved cysteine through the conserved F or W. The D gene is left open where the match is weak. Rows may omit the clone size; those that give it use once, few, many or a size class.

TRBV3-1/TRBV3-2	TRBJ2-7	NA	NA	CASSQTQQAYEQYF	TGTGCCAGCAGCCAAACACAACAGGCCTACGAGCAGTACTTC
TRBV11-3	TRBJ2-3	NA	NA	CASSAGLTTDTQYF	TGTGCCAGCAGCGCGGGACTTACCACAGATACGCAGTATTTT
TRBV19	TRBJ2-7	NA	NA	CASSAGYEQYF	TGTGCCAGTAGTGCGGGCTACGAGCAGTACTTC
TRBV6-6	TRBJ1-2	NA	NA	CASSYTRSGYTF	TGTGCCAGCAGTTACACGCGGAGTGGCTACACCTTC
TRBV7-6	TRBJ2-1	NA	TRBD2	CASSLGSGTSGGYEQFF	TGTGCCAGCAGCTTAGGCAGCGGGACTAGCGGGGGATATGAGCAGTTCTTC
TRBV19	TRBJ1-4	NA	TRBD1	CATSTGAINEKLFF	TGTGCCACATCCACAGGGGCGATAAATGAAAAACTGTTTTTT
TRBV4-1	TRBJ1-5	NA	NA	CASSQGHTSNQPQHF	TGCGCCAGCAGCCAGGGACATACCAGCAATCAGCCCCAGCATTTT
TRBV5-6	TRBJ1-2	NA	TRBD1	CASSTRQGRGYTF	TGTGCCAGCAGCACCAGACAGGGAAGGGGCTACACCTTC
TRBV18	TRBJ1-5	NA	NA	CASSIQGHQPQHF	TGTGCCAGCTCGATACAGGGCCATCAGCCCCAGCATTTT
TRBV11-2	TRBJ1-2	NA	NA	CASSPQDGGYGYTF	TGTGCCAGCAGCCCCCAGGACGGAGGTTATGGCTACACCTTC
TRBV5-5	TRBJ1-2	NA	TRBD1	CASSYPGTGNGYTF	TGTGCCAGCAGTTACCCCGGGACAGGGAATGGCTACACCTTC
TRBV27	TRBJ1-3	once	NA	CASRPGQSSGNTIYF	TGTGCCAGCAGACCAGGACAGAGCTCTGGAAACACCATATATTTT
TRBV4-2	TRBJ1-1	NA	NA	CASSQVGQNVNTEAFF	TGTGCCAGCAGCCAAGTAGGACAGAACGTCAACACTGAAGCTTTCTTT
TRBV12-3/TRBV12-4	TRBJ2-7	NA	NA	CASSFGQGYEQYF	TGTGCCAGCAGTTTTGGTCAGGGGTACGAGCAGTACTTC
TRBV2	TRBJ2-2	NA	NA	CASSEVVIPRELFF	TGTGCCAGCAGTGAAGTAGTGATTCCGAGGGAGCTGTTTTTT
TRBV27	TRBJ1-1	NA	NA	CASSLRGANTEAFF	TGTGCCAGCAGTTTACGAGGAGCGAACACTGAAGCTTTCTTT
TRBV11-2	TRBJ2-7	NA	TRBD2	CASSLESSGEQYF	TGTGCCAGCAGCTTAGAATCTAGCGGCGAGCAGTACTTC
TRBV5-5	TRBJ2-1	NA	NA	CASSLAAGLQDNEQFF	TGTGCCAGCAGCTTGGCGGCGGGACTGCAAGACAATGAGCAGTTCTTC
TRBV5-4	TRBJ1-1	few	NA	CASSDPAGAEAFF	TGTGCCAGCAGCGACCCCGCGGGGGCGGAAGCTTTCTTT
TRBV7-6	TRBJ1-3	once	NA	CASSSREIRADGNTIYF	TGTGCCAGCAGCTCGAGAGAAATCAGGGCGGACGGAAACACCATATATTTT
TRBV5-1	TRBJ1-1	NA	NA	CASSLLTGSSTEAFF	TGCGCCAGCAGCTTATTAACAGGGAGTAGTACTGAAGCTTTCTTT
TRBV18	TRBJ1-6	NA	NA	CASSPYRQGGDLENSPLHF	TGTGCCAGCTCACCATATCGCCAGGGAGGAGATCTGGAGAATTCACCCCTCCACTTT
TRBV4-2	TRBJ2-7	NA	TRBD2	CASSHPTSGVAEQYF	TGTGCCAGCAGCCATCCGACTAGCGGGGTCGCCGAGCAGTACTTC
TRBV2	TRBJ1-2	NA	NA	CASSEGFVGGYGYTF	TGTGCCAGCAGTGAAGGGTTCGTGGGGGGCTATGGCTACACCTTC
TRBV11-2	TRBJ2-7	once	TRBD1	CASSSGTGAYEQYF	TGTGCCAGCAGCTCCGGGACAGGTGCCTACGAGCAGTACTTC
TRBV29-1	TRBJ2-7	NA	TRBD1	CSAVRDRGGEQYF	TGCAGCGCTGTCCGGGACAGAGGAGGCGAGCAGTACTTC
TRBV5-4	TRBJ1-1	once	TRBD1	CASSLSRGQAEAFF	TGTGCCAGCAGCTTGTCCAGGGGGCAGGCTGAAGCTTTCTTT
TRBV5-4	TRBJ2-1	NA	TRBD1	CASSFTGTGGNEQFF	TGTGCCAGCAGCTTTACAGGGACAGGGGGCAATGAGCAGTTCTTC
TRBV19	TRBJ2-1	NA	NA	CASSIDERGGIMDEQFF	TGTGCCAGTAGTATCGACGAAAGGGGTGGGATAATGGATGAGCAGTTCTTC
TRBV4-1	TRBJ1-4	NA	NA	CASSQELGRAWEKLFF	TGCGCCAGCAGCCAAGAATTAGGCAGGGCTTGGGAAAAACTGTTTTTT
TRBV19	TRBJ1-3	NA	NA	CASTRTAGNTIYF	TGTGCCAGTACTAGGACAGCTGGAAACACCATATATTTT
TRBV3-1/TRBV3-2	TRBJ1-5	NA	NA	CASSQGGGYGQPQHF	TGTGCCAGCAGCCAAGGTGGGGGCTACGGTCAGCCCCAGCATTTT
TRBV11-2	TRBJ2-7	NA	NA	CASSLVLAVSSYEQYF	TGTGCCAGCAGCTTGGTATTGGCGGTGAGCTCCTACGAGCAGTACTTC
TRBV20-1	TRBJ2-7	NA	TRBD1	CSASRTGRYEQYF	TGCAGTGCTAGTCGGACAGGGAGATACGAGCAGTACTTC
TRBV9	TRBJ1-3	NA	TRBD1	CASSDRDRAGNTIYF	TGTGCCAGCAGCGACCGGGACAGGGCAGGAAACACCATATATTTT
TRBV7-9	TRBJ1-3	NA	NA	CASSLDGRGNTIYF	TGTGCCAGCAGCTTAGATGGCAGGGGAAACACCATATATTTT
TRBV27	TRBJ2-5	NA	TRBD1	CASSRQGARETQYF	TGTGCCAGCAGCCGACAGGGGGCGCGGGAGACCCAGTACTTC